The 15 T cell receptor beta chains listed next were all sequenced from one sample in a study of OX40 agonist ivuxolimab in advanced cancers. Libraries were prepared by immunoSEQ multiplex PCR; TCRdb keeps only in-frame clonotypes and omits some of them. Seen here are approximately 35,000 clones, about 74% observed once, and the top ten hold around 12%. Sequencing used CD4+ or CD8+ T cells sorted from blood, obtained in a trial of the OX40 agonist ivuxolimab. Receptor source: an adult with an advanced solid tumor such as melanoma, head and neck, liver or kidney cancer.

This chain connects TRBV27 to TRBJ1-5; D unclear. CDR3 length: 19 residues. Germline V gene lookup returns CDR1 MNHEY and CDR2 SMNVEV (reference sequence). Between the trimmed V and J ends, which lost 0 bases and 0 bases, there was a span of 18 bases. For the CDR3, the DNA is TGTGCCAGCAGTTTATCCAACCCAGCCCTCCCATATAGCAATCAGCCCCAGCATTTT. Amino acids: CASSLSNPALPYSNQPQHF.

As concerns this clone: Other DNA sequences of this sample code for an identical CDR3. This sequence joins TRBV6-1 and TRBJ1-1, with D unclear. Trimming shortened V by 2 bases and J by 3 bases, and 7 bases separated the two germline ends. From germline, CDR1 is MNHNS and CDR2 SASEGT. This CDR3 has 13 residues. The chain's CDR3 is CASSERQDTEAFF. CDR3 nucleotide sequence: TGTGCCAGCAGTGAACGGCAGGACACTGAAGCTTTCTTT.

This sequence joins TRBV30 and TRBJ1-2; the D is unclear. Trimming removed 0 bases at V and 4 bases at J, with 12 bases between. Germline-derived CDR1 and CDR2 are GTSNPN and SVGIG (reference sequence). The CDR3 is 14 amino acids. The DNA of the CDR3 is TGTGCCTGGAGTGTACGGGAGAGTCGCTATGGCTACACCTTC. Its translation: CAWSVRESRYGYTF.

This chain uses TRBV7-9 with TRBJ2-3, with 7 bases matching TRBD2. Germline V CDR1 and CDR2: SEHNR, FQNEAQ (reference sequence). J gave up 2 bases and V 2 bases, and 7 bases lay outside the gene matches. This CDR3 is 16 amino acids long. The CDR3: CASSLSVAGDTDTQYF. CDR3 nucleotides: TGTGCCAGCAGCTTATCGGTTGCGGGGGACACAGATACGCAGTATTTT.

The chain couples TRBV14 to TRBJ2-7; the match to TRBD1 covers 11 bases. The CDR3 contains 16 residues. V lost 0 bases, J lost 2 bases, and 3 bases stayed unmatched. From germline, CDR1 is SGHDN and CDR2 FVKESK. The CDR3 bases are TGTGCCAGCAGCCAAGAACCGGACAGGGGGCCCTACGAGCAGTACGTC. The encoded protein is CASSQEPDRGPYEQYV.

The V call is TRBV10-3, the J call TRBJ2-7, with D possibly TRBD2 on 6 matching bases. Trimming stripped 4 bases from V and 7 bases from J, with 17 bases between. This CDR3 contains 14 residues. Per germline, CDR1 ENHRY and CDR2 SYGVKD. CDR3 sequence (DNA): TGTGCCATCAGTGGGAGGGCTTCTCTTACGGAGCAGTACTTC. Translation: CAISGRASLTEQYF.

The chain has TRBV5-5 and TRBJ2-1, with D possibly being TRBD1 (5 bases). CDR3 length: 18 amino acids. Germline values: CDR1 SGHKS, CDR2 YYEKEE (reference sequence). The germline V and J ends were trimmed by 3 bases and 0 bases, with 19 bases remaining between them. Here the CDR3 DNA reads TGTGCCAGCAGCTCCCTACCCAGTACAGGTCACTCCTACAATGAGCAGTTCTTC. Residues: CASSSLPSTGHSYNEQFF.

The chain employs TRBV2 and TRBJ2-7; weak D call: TRBD2 (5 bases). This CDR3 contains 14 residues. Germline V gene sequence: CDR1 SNHLY, CDR2 FYNNEI. V dropped 6 bases and J dropped 0 bases, with 12 bases sitting between them. The CDR3 loop is CASSPGINSYEQYF. Written as DNA, the CDR3 is TGTGCCAGCAGCCCCGGGATAAACTCCTACGAGCAGTACTTC.

This rearrangement joins TRBV7-6 to TRBJ2-6, with TRBD2 matching 10 bases. J lost 3 bases, V lost 5 bases, and 16 bases had no gene match. In germline, CDR1 is SGHVS, CDR2 FNYEAQ. The CDR3 loop spans 20 amino acids. The CDR3 coding sequence is TGTGCCAGCAGCCCTGCTGTAAGCGGGGGGGCATCGTTTGGGGCCAACGTCCTGACTTTC. Translated, it gives CASSPAVSGGASFGANVLTF.

This clone has a single count. J is TRBJ1-6 and V is TRBV4-1, with TRBD1 identical over 10 bases. The CDR3 is made up of 13 amino acids. Germline trimming cut 4 bases from V and 15 bases from J; bases unmatched to any gene: 6. In germline, CDR1 is MGHRA, CDR2 YSYEKL. In DNA form, the CDR3 reads TGCGCCAGCAGCCTGGGACAGGGGATTAACCTCCACTTT. It is translated as CASSLGQGINLHF.

CDR3 nucleotide sequence: TGTGCCGTACGGGGACATCTGAACACTGAAGCTTTCTTT. This sequence encodes CAVRGHLNTEAFF. The chain combines TRBV6-5 with TRBJ1-1; possibly TRBD1 for D (6 bases). Germline V CDR1 and CDR2: MNHEY, SVGAGI. The CDR3 runs to 13 residues. V shed 11 bases and J shed 0 bases, with 13 bases lying between them.

V and J are TRBV2 and TRBJ2-5; 10 bases align to TRBD2. CDR1 is SNHLY, CDR2 FYNNEI, per germline. The CDR3 loop spans 15 amino acids. Unmatched junction bases numbered 5, after V lost 6 bases and J lost 1 base. The CDR3 DNA follows: TGTGCCAGCAGCCGGACTAGCGGCTCCCAAGAGACCCAGTACTTC. This codes for CASSRTSGSQETQYF.

This sequence joins TRBV7-2 and TRBJ1-1; D uncertain. The germline V gene has CDR1 SGHTA and CDR2 FQGNSA. This CDR3 comprises 12 residues. Deletions cut 1 base from V and 7 bases from J, with 7 bases between. The CDR3 region has the DNA TGTGCCAGCAGCTTAGGGGCTGGTGAAGCTTTCTTT. Translating gives CASSLGAGEAFF.

The table lists this clone with a few counts. The chain has TRBV5-1 and TRBJ2-2, with D possibly matching TRBD1 (8 bases). The CDR3 spans 13 residues. The V end lost 4 bases, the J end lost 11 bases, and 15 bases lay between the germline ends. Germline CDR1 is SGHRS and CDR2 is YFSETQ. The CDR3 sequence: CASSVQGGFELFF. Written as DNA, the CDR3 is TGCGCCAGCAGCGTACAGGGGGGGTTTGAGCTGTTTTTT.

The chain joins TRBV19 to TRBJ1-1, with TRBD1 matching 8 bases. Germline CDR1 is LNHDA and CDR2 is SQIVND (reference sequence). V shed 5 bases, J shed 3 bases, and the junction held 8 bases outside the gene matches. This CDR3 has 15 amino acids. The CDR3 sequence is CASSQQGVGDTEAFF. CDR3 nucleotide sequence: TGTGCCAGTAGTCAACAGGGGGTGGGCGACACTGAAGCTTTCTTT.